The source of this T cell receptor (beta chain) is a study of T cells in Graves' hyperthyroidism and ophthalmopathy. Regions amplified from RNA transcripts were the TCR beta CDR3 regions. First-round RT-PCR of the TCR CDR3 relied on the HTBI primer set. Each CDR3 protein is one row after TCRdb ran MiXCR on the multiplex PCR reads. Among 650,000 to 700,000 distinct CDR3 sequences listed, approximately 15% were seen once. On this clonotype itself: A much more abundant neighbour one base away suggests this may be a read error.

The V gene's germline CDR1 is LGHDT and CDR2 YNNKEL (reference sequence). V trimming: 4 bases; J trimming: 5 bases; junction bases outside the gene matches: 4. The CDR3 extends over 14 amino acids. The chain employs TRBV3-1 and TRBJ2-1; TRBD2 matches at 8 bases. This clonotype originated in a middle-aged man with Graves' hyperthyroidism. The sample was blood. The CDR3: CASSLGLVDNEQFF. DNA for the CDR3: TGTGCCAGCAGCCTGGGACTAGTTGACAATGAGCAGTTCTTC.